This T cell receptor beta chain was observed in a study of control samples from healthy donors and cancer patients. CDR1 is SNHLY and CDR2 is FYNNEI in the germline V gene. V dropped 8 bases and J dropped 10 bases, with 15 bases sitting between them. This CDR3 has 13 amino acids. Data came from immunoSEQ multiplex PCR; TCRdb stores just in-frame clones and leaves some out. This table holds around 140,000 clones, approximately 93% found once. This clonotype was obtained from a man between 18 and 35 years old in good health. Specimen: blood. The V and J genes are TRBV2 and TRBJ1-6, with D perhaps TRBD1 (6 bases). The CDR3 is CASGGRVTSPLHF. CDR3 nucleotide sequence: TGTGCCAGCGGGGGCCGGGTAACCTCACCCCTCCACTTT.